This TCR beta chain was obtained from a study of T cell responses to AZD1222 COVID-19 vaccine. Measured with immunoSEQ multiplex PCR; TCRdb has only the in-frame clones, and not every one. The data show 90,000 to 120,000 clones, over 70% seen once. Trimming left V 5 bases short and J 1 base short, with 8 bases between. Germline CDR1 reads SGHTA; CDR2 reads FQGNSA. The CDR3 covers 13 residues. Sequenced material: peripheral blood, taken on day 0 of AZD1222 vaccination. The source is an adult in good health. The chain joins TRBV7-2 to TRBJ1-2; possible D gene TRBD1, 6 bases. The CDR3 nucleotides read TGTGCCAGCAGCCTGGACAGTAACTATGGCTACACCTTC. Translation gives CASSLDSNYGYTF.